This T cell receptor (beta chain) was observed in a study of Graves' ophthalmopathy and Graves' hyperthyroidism. Study-wide results and limits: In blood appeared most of the expanded thyroid clonotypes whose frequency exceeded 0.001. Built on 13 signatures, a model told ophthalmopathy apart from stable hyperthyroidism with 85% to 90% sensitivity and approximately 81% specificity.

In this sample, this clonotype turned up many times. Antigen unknown. Having ophthalmopathy, the donors showed moderate-to-severe activity, CAS ≥3 and NOSPECS ≥4, with disease lasting under 3 months. PBMCs were obtained from roughly 9.9 ml of fresh peripheral blood. Researchers took RNA transcripts and amplified TCR beta CDR3 regions from them. In the first round, RT-PCR was carried out with HTBI primers, and a multiplex PCR formed the second round. A single record per CDR3 protein comes from TCRdb applying MiXCR to the multiplex PCR reads. Of 600,000 to 950,000 distinct CDR3 sequences in the sample, around 40% are singletons; the top ten hold roughly 46%. This CDR3 region has 14 residues. Per the germline V gene, CDR1 is SGHVS and CDR2 is FQNEAQ. V was clipped by 0 bases and J by 4 bases, with 9 bases between them.

The sequenced sample consisted of peripheral blood. The V and J genes are TRBV7-8 and TRBJ1-2; D is unresolved. The sequence derives from an adult man with Graves' ophthalmopathy. The DNA of the CDR3 is TGTGCCAGCAGCTTAGCACCGGGTTCCTATGGCTACACCTTC. This sequence encodes CASSLAPGSYGYTF.